Described below is a single T cell receptor beta chain sequence and its context. Its antigen is not identified. The V end lost 6 bases, the J end lost 0 bases, and 15 bases lay between the germline ends. The CDR3 is made up of 17 amino acids. The germline V gene encodes CDR1 MNHEY and CDR2 SVGEGT. TCR beta CDR3 regions were amplified from RNA. Researchers ran a first-round RT-PCR on the TCR CDR3 using the HTBI primer set. One entry per CDR3 protein, called by TCRdb with MiXCR from the multiplex PCR reads. The sample has about 640,000 distinct CDR3 sequences, 20% to 25% seen once. The entry originates in a study of T cells in Graves' hyperthyroidism and ophthalmopathy. Regarding the study as a whole: In validation, the model predicted ophthalmopathy. These predictions came a median about 6.2 months before onset. Ophthalmopathy stood apart from stable hyperthyroidism in a 13 V-J model.

It was uncontrolled infection, other autoimmune disease, pregnancy or lactation that excluded patients. Each diagnosis drew on symptoms, thyroxine, TRAb, thyroid ultrasound and orbital computed tomography findings. The sequence came from a young man with Graves' ophthalmopathy. This chain joins TRBV6-2 or TRBV6-3 and TRBJ2-6; no definite D call. Sequencing was done on a sample of blood. The CDR3 nucleotides are TGTGCCAGCAGACCGACCGTCGTAAGCTCTGGGGCCAACGTCCTGACTTTC. It is translated as CASRPTVVSSGANVLTF.